This TCR beta chain came from a study of PD-L1 blockade in urothelial cancer. General observations from the study: TCR clonality was measured in pretreatment peripheral blood. Clonality below the median predicted better survival.

Sequencing was performed with immunoSEQ multiplex PCR; in TCRdb, only in-frame clones are kept and a portion is missing. The repertoire includes about 50,000 clones, around 82% of them detected once, and 1.5% to 2% sits in the top ten. Regarding time point: peripheral blood 6 weeks after treatment start. Each patient presented with locally advanced or metastatic urothelial carcinoma. Comment on this clone: Its antigen remains unknown.

The sample was PBMCs, taken around atezolizumab (anti-PD-L1) treatment. This sequence originates from a man aged 45-65 years with urothelial cancer.

CDR3 sequence: CASSFITEAFF. CDR3 bases: TGTGCCAGCAGCTTCATTACTGAAGCTTTCTTT. V and J are TRBV11-2 and TRBJ1-1; D not resolved. V was shortened by 3 bases and J by 5 bases, with 4 bases between the two germline ends. CDR1 is SGHAT and CDR2 is FQNNGV in the germline V gene. The CDR3 has 11 residues.